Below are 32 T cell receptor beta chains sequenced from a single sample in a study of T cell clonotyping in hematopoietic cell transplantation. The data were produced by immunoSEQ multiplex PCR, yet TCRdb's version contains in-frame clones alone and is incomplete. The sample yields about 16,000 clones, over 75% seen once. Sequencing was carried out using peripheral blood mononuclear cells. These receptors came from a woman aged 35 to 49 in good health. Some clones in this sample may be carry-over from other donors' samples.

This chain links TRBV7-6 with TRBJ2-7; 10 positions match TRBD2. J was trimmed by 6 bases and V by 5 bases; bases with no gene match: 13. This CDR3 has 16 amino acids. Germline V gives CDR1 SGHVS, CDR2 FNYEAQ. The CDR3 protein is CASSRDWLAGDVEQYF. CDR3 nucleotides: TGTGCCAGCAGCCGTGACTGGCTAGCGGGAGACGTCGAGCAGTACTTC.

The CDR3 spells CASSGGTGTGVYNEQFF. CDR3 bases: TGCGCCAGCAGCGGAGGCACCGGGACAGGGGTCTACAATGAGCAGTTCTTC. V is TRBV4-1 and J is TRBJ2-1; TRBD1 matches 10 bases. The V gene's germline CDR1 is MGHRA and CDR2 YSYEKL. CDR3 length: 17 amino acids. V trimming: 5 bases; J trimming: 3 bases; junction bases outside the gene matches: 10.

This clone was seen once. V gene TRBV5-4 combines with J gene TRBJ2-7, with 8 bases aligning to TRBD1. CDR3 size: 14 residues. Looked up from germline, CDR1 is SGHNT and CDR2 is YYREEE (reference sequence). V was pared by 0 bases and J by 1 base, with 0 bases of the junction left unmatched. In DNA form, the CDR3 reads TGTGCCAGCAGCTTGGACAGGGGGTCCTACGAGCAGTACTTC. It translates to CASSLDRGSYEQYF.

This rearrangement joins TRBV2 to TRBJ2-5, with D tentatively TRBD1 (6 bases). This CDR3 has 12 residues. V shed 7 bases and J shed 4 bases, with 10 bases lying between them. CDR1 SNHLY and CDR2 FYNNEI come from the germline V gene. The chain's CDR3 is CASNRARETQYF. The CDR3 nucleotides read TGTGCCAGCAACAGGGCGCGAGAGACCCAGTACTTC.

The CDR3 protein is CASRSPGTRVGEQYF. CDR3 coding DNA: TGTGCCAGCAGATCCCCCGGGACCAGGGTGGGCGAGCAGTACTTC. The J gene is TRBJ2-7, the V gene TRBV6-5; D may match TRBD1 or TRBD2 (5 bases each). V lost 6 bases and J 6 bases, leaving 21 bases between the germline ends. The CDR3 runs 15 residues. CDR1 is MNHEY and CDR2 is SVGAGI in the germline V gene.

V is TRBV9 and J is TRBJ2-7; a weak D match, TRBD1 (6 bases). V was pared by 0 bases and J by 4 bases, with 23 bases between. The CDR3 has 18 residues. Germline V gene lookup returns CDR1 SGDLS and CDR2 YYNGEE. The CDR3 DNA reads TGTGCCAGCAGCGTAGGGGGTATCACCCCTCTGGGGGCTTACGAGCAGTACTTC. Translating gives CASSVGGITPLGAYEQYF.

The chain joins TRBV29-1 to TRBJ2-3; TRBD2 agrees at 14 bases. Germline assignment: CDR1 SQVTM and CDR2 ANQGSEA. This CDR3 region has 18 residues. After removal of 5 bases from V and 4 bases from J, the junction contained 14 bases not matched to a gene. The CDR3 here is CSVLSRGGLAGVADTQYF. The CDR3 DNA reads TGCAGCGTTCTTTCTCGGGGGGGACTAGCGGGAGTAGCAGATACGCAGTATTTT.

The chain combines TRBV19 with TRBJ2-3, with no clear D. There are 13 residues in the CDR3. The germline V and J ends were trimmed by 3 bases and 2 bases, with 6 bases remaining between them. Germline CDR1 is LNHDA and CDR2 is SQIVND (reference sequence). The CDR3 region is CASSIGPTDTQYF. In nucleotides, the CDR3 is TGTGCCAGTAGTATTGGCCCCACAGATACGCAGTATTTT.

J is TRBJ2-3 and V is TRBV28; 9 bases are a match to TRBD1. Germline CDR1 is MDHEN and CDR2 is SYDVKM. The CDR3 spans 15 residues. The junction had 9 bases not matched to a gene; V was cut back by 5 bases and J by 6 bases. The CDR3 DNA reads TGTGCCAGCAGTCCCCCGGGACAGGGTTGGGATACGCAGTATTTT. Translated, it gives CASSPPGQGWDTQYF.

The CDR3 bases are TGTGCCAGCAGCTTAGCGTATCTCGGGGAGCTGTTTTTT. Translating it yields CASSLAYLGELFF. The chain couples TRBV7-8 to TRBJ2-2; D remains unclear. CDR1 and CDR2 (germline): SGHVS, FQNEAQ. CDR3 length: 13 residues. Trimming stripped 0 bases from V and 7 bases from J, with 6 bases between.

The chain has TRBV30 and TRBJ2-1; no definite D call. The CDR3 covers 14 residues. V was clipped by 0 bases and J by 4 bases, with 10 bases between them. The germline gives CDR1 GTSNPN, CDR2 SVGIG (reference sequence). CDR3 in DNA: TGTGCCTGGAGTGTCGCGAGGCTATACAATGAGCAGTTCTTC. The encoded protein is CAWSVARLYNEQFF.

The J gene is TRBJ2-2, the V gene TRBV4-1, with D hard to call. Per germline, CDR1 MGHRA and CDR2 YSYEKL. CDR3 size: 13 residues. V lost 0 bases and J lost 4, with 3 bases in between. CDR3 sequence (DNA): TGCGCCAGCAGCCAAGACCGCACCGGGGAGCTGTTTTTT. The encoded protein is CASSQDRTGELFF.

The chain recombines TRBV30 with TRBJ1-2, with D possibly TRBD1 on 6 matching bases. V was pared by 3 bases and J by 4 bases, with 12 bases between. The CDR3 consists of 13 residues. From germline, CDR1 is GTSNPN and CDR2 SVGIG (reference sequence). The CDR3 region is CAWSPGVGYGYTF. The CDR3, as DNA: TGTGCCTGGAGCCCAGGGGTTGGCTATGGCTACACCTTC.

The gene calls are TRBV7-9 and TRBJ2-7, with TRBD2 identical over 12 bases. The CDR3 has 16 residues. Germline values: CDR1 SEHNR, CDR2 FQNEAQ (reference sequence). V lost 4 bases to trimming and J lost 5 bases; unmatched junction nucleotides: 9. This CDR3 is CASSSTTSGRVHEQYF. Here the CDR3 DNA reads TGTGCCAGCAGCTCCACGACTAGCGGGAGAGTCCACGAGCAGTACTTC.

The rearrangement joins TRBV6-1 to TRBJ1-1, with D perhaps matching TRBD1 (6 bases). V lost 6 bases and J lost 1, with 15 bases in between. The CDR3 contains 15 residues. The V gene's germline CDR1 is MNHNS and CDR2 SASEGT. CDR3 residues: CASRYQTGRNTEAFF. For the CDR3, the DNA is TGTGCCAGCAGGTACCAGACAGGCCGGAACACTGAAGCTTTCTTT.

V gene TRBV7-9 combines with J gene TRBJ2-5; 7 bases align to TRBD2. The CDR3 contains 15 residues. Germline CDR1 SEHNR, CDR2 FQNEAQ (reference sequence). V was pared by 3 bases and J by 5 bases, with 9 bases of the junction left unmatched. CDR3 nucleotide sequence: TGTGCCAGCAGCTTCGGGGCGGGAGATACGGAGACCCAGTACTTC. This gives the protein CASSFGAGDTETQYF.

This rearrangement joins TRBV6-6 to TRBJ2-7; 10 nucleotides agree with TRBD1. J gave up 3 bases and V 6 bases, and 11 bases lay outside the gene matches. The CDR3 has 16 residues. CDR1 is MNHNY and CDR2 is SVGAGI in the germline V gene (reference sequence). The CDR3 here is CASRPDRGRSIYEQYF. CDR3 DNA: TGTGCCAGCAGACCAGACAGGGGGCGATCTATCTACGAGCAGTACTTC.

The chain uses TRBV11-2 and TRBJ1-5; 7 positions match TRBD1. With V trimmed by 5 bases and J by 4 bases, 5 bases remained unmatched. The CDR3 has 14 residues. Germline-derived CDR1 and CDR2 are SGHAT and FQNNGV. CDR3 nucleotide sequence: TGTGCCAGCAGCCCTCGGACAGGAAATCAGCCCCAGCATTTT. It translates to CASSPRTGNQPQHF.

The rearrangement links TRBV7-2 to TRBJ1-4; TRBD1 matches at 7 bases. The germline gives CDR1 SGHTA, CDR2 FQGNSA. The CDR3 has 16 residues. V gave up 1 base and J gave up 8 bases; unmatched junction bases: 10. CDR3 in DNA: TGTGCCAGCAGCTTAGATAGGGGGCGGGTAGGAGAAAAACTGTTTTTT. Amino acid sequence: CASSLDRGRVGEKLFF.

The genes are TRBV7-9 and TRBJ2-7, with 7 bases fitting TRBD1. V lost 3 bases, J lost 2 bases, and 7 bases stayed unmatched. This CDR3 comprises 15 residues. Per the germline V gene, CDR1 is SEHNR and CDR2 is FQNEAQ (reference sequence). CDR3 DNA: TGTGCCAGCAGCTTTCGGACAGGTCCCACCTACGAGCAGTACTTC. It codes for CASSFRTGPTYEQYF.

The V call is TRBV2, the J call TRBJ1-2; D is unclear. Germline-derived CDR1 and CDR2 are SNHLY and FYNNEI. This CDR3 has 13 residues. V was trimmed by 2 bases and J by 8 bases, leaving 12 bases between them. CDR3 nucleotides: TGTGCCAGCAGTGAAAGTCCCGGGCAGGGCTACACCTTC. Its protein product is CASSESPGQGYTF.

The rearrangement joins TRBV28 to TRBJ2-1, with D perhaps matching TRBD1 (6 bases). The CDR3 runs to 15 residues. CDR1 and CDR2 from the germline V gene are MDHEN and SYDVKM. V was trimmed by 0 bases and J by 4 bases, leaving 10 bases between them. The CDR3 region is CASSLWGTGYNEQFF. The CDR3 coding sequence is TGTGCCAGCAGTTTATGGGGTACAGGGTACAATGAGCAGTTCTTC.

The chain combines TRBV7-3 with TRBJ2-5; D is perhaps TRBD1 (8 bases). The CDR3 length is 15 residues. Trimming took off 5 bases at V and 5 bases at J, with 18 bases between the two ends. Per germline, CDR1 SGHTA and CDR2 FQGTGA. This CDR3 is CASSQTGGGAETQYF. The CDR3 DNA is TGTGCCAGCAGCCAAACAGGGGGGGGCGCGGAGACCCAGTACTTC.

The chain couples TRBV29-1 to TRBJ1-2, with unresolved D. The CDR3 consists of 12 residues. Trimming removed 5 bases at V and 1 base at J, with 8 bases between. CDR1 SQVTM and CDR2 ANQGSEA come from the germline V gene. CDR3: CSVIGFNYGYTF. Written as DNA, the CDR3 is TGCAGCGTTATAGGGTTTAACTATGGCTACACCTTC.

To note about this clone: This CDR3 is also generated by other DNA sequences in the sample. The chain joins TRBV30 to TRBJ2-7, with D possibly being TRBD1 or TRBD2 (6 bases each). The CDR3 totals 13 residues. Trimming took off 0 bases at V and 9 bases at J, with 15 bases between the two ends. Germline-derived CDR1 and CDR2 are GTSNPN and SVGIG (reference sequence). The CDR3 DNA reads TGTGCCTGGAGTGTCGGGGGCCGGGTCGGGCAGTACGTC. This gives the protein CAWSVGGRVGQYV.

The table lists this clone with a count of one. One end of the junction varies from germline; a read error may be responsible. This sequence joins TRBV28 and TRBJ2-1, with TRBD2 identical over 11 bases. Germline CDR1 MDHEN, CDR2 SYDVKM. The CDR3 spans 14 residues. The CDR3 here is CASSVAGGPNEQLF. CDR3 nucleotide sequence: TGTGCCAGCAGTGTAGCGGGGGGGCCGAATGAGCAGCTCTTC.

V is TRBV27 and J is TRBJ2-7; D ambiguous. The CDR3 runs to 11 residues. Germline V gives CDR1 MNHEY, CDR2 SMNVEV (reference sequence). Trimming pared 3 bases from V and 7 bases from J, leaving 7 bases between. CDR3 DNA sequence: TGTGCCAGCAGTTTGGGTGGTGAGCAGTACTTC. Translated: CASSLGGEQYF.

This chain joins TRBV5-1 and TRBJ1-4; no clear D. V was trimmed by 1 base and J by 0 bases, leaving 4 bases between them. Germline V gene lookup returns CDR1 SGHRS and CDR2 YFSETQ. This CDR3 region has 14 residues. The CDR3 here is CASSLSTTNEKLFF. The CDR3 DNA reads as TGCGCCAGCAGCTTGTCTACAACTAATGAAAAACTGTTTTTT.

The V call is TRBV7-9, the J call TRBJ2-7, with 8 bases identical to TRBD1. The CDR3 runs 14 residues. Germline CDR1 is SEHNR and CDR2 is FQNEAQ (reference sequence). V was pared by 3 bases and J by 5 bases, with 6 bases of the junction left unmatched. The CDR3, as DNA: TGTGCCAGCAGCTTCAGGACAGGGCGAGACGAGCAGTACTTC. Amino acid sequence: CASSFRTGRDEQYF.

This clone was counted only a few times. The CDR3 loop reads CASSPTTSGGSTDTQYF. CDR3 coding DNA: TGTGCCAGCAGCCCGACGACTAGCGGGGGCTCAACAGATACGCAGTATTTT. The gene calls are TRBV13 and TRBJ2-3; 12 nucleotides agree with TRBD2. V lost 5 bases and J lost 3; bases outside the gene matches: 9. The CDR3 has 17 residues. CDR1 and CDR2 from the germline V gene are PRHDT and FYEKMQ (reference sequence).

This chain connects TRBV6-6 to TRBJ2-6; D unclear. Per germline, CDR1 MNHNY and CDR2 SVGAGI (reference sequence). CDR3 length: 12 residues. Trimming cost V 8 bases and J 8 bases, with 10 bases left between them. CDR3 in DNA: TGTGCCAGCGCGGCCTGGACCAACGTCCTGACTTTC. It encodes CASAAWTNVLTF.

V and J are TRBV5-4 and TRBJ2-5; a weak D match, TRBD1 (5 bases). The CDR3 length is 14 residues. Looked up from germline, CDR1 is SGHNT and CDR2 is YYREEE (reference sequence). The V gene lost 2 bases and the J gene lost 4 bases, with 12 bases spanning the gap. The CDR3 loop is CASSFQGTGETQYF. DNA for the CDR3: TGTGCCAGCAGCTTCCAGGGCACAGGAGAGACCCAGTACTTC.